This T cell receptor (beta chain) came from a study of blood T cell repertoires in COVID-19. Whole-study context: Sample material is recorded as cDNA or gDNA derived from T cells, B-cell-depleted T cells, or PBMCs.

Recruits, aged roughly 18 to 90 years, lived in 25 or so US areas. Participants' own reports of clinical history determined their cohort assignment. Up to 2 weeks before entering the study, exposed participants had met a COVID-19 case. Here immunoSEQ multiplex PCR was the method, and the copy in TCRdb shows in-frame clones only, minus some. The sample has 250,000 or so clones, approximately 81% seen once. This CDR3 spans 14 amino acids. The trim removed 3 bases at V and 9 bases at J, leaving 2 bases unmatched. CDR1 and CDR2 from the germline V gene are SGHDN and FVKESK. The source is a woman between 50 and 59 years old who had been exposed to COVID-19. The chain employs TRBV14 and TRBJ1-6; 10 bases are shared with TRBD1. Sample: PBMCs or T cells enriched from blood (not recorded which). DNA of the CDR3: TGTGCCAGCAGCCAGACAGGGGGCAGTTCACCCCTCCACTTT. Its translation: CASSQTGGSSPLHF.